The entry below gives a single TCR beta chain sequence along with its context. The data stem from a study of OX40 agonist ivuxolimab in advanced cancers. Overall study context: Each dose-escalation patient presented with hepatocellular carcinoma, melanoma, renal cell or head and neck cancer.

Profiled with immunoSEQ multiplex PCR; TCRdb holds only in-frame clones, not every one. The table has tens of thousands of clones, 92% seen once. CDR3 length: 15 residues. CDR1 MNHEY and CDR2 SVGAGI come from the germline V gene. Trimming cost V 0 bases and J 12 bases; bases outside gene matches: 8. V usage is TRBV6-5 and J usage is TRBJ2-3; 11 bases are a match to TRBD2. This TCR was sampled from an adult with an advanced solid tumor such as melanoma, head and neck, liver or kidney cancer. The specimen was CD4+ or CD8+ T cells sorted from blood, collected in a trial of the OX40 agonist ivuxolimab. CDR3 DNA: TGTGCCAGCAGTTACTCGGCTAGCGGGAGGACGCCACAGTATTTT. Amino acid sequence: CASSYSASGRTPQYF.